What follows are 25 T cell receptor beta chains derived from one specimen sequenced in a study of tumor-infiltrating lymphocytes in localized non-small cell lung cancer. Some clones are missing from TCRdb's copy, which holds only in-frame ones; the method was immunoSEQ multiplex PCR. The table has 15,000 to 20,000 clones, roughly 76% seen once. Material for sequencing was lung tumor tissue. These receptors were collected from a human donor with non-small cell lung cancer.

The chain has TRBV4-1 and TRBJ2-3; D is undetermined. Trimming removed 3 bases from V and 1 base from J, with 29 bases in between. This CDR3 comprises 21 residues. Germline CDR1 reads MGHRA; CDR2 reads YSYEKL. Written as DNA, the CDR3 is TGCGCCAGCAGCCAGGTGCCGGCAGGATTCTTTTTAGGCGGACGCACAGATACGCAGTATTTT. Translation gives CASSQVPAGFFLGGRTDTQYF.

This clone was seen only once. The chain has TRBV5-1 and TRBJ2-3, with D perhaps matching TRBD2 (6 bases). Between the trimmed V and J ends, which lost 0 bases and 0 bases, there was a span of 8 bases. CDR1 SGHRS and CDR2 YFSETQ come from the germline V gene. This CDR3 is built from 15 residues. The CDR3 DNA is TGCGCCAGCAGCTTGGGGGGAGGTAGCACAGATACGCAGTATTTT. Its protein product is CASSLGGGSTDTQYF.

This clone was detected a few times. The chain has TRBV28 and TRBJ1-2; D gene uncertain. Germline V gene lookup returns CDR1 MDHEN and CDR2 SYDVKM. The CDR3 consists of 11 residues. V was trimmed by 10 bases and J by 7 bases, leaving 13 bases between them. This chain's CDR3 is CANNDGFGYTF. CDR3 sequence (DNA): TGTGCCAACAACGATGGGTTTGGCTACACCTTC.

V gene TRBV5-1 combines with J gene TRBJ2-1, with D possibly called TRBD1 or TRBD2 (5 bases each). Germline V gives CDR1 SGHRS, CDR2 YFSETQ. The CDR3 sequence is 15 residues long. Between the trimmed V and J ends, which lost 0 bases and 5 bases, there was a span of 12 bases. CDR3 DNA sequence: TGCGCCAGCAGCTTGGAGGGGACGGTAAACAATGAGCAGTTCTTC. Translation gives CASSLEGTVNNEQFF.

This CDR3 reads CASSKNQPQHF. Here the CDR3 DNA reads TGTGCCAGCAGTAAAAATCAGCCCCAGCATTTT. The rearrangement links TRBV6-1 to TRBJ1-5; D not certain. Looked up from germline, CDR1 is MNHNS and CDR2 is SASEGT. The CDR3 length is 11 residues. V was trimmed by 5 bases and J by 4 bases, leaving 3 bases between them.

The J gene is TRBJ2-5, the V gene TRBV15, with D possibly matching TRBD2 (6 bases). Germline lookup yields CDR1 LNHNV and CDR2 YYDKDF (reference sequence). The CDR3 runs 13 residues. Deletions cut 9 bases from V and 7 bases from J, with 18 bases between. CDR3 bases: TGTGCCACTGGACGAGCGGGCGAGGGGACCCAGTACTTC. Protein: CATGRAGEGTQYF.

The genes are TRBV2 and TRBJ1-5; D remains ambiguous. The germline V gene has CDR1 SNHLY and CDR2 FYNNEI. The CDR3 sequence is 15 residues long. V lost 6 bases to trimming and J lost 5 bases, with 17 bases between them. The DNA of the CDR3 is TGTGCCAGCAGCGGACGGCTTTCTGGTTATCAGCCCCAGCATTTT. Its translation is CASSGRLSGYQPQHF.

The rearrangement joins TRBV7-8 to TRBJ1-1; no clear D gene. This CDR3 comprises 13 residues. CDR1 and CDR2 from the germline V gene are SGHVS and FQNEAQ. The V gene lost 1 base and the J gene lost 5 bases, with 8 bases spanning the gap. The CDR3 sequence is CASSLGDRTEAFF. CDR3 DNA: TGTGCCAGCAGCTTAGGTGATAGGACTGAAGCTTTCTTT.

This CDR3 is CASSGLQLGGAGELFF. Here the CDR3 DNA reads TGTGCCAGCAGCGGGCTGCAGCTAGGCGGTGCCGGGGAGCTGTTTTTT. V usage is TRBV9 and J usage is TRBJ2-2; D remains unclear. Germline V CDR1 and CDR2: SGDLS, YYNGEE. The CDR3 contains 16 residues. With 3 bases removed from V and 6 bases from J, the gap between germline ends came to 18 bases.

The J gene is TRBJ1-1, the V gene TRBV28, with 9 bases aligning to TRBD1. CDR1 MDHEN and CDR2 SYDVKM come from the germline V gene. The CDR3 is made up of 15 amino acids. Unmatched junction bases numbered 9, after V lost 8 bases and J lost 2 bases. CDR3 region: CASGPGQGTNTEAFF. The CDR3 region has the DNA TGTGCCAGCGGCCCTGGACAGGGGACCAACACTGAAGCTTTCTTT.

The rearrangement uses TRBV10-2 and TRBJ2-7; no clear D gene. This CDR3 has 13 amino acids. Germline V gives CDR1 WSHSY, CDR2 SAAADI. Trimming pared 4 bases from V and 6 bases from J, leaving 13 bases between. CDR3 region: CASSVDRVGEQYF. CDR3 bases: TGCGCCAGCAGTGTGGACCGGGTGGGCGAGCAGTACTTC.

The V and J genes are TRBV18 and TRBJ2-1; no clear D gene. This CDR3 is built from 15 residues. CDR1 is KGHSH, CDR2 LQKENI, per germline. The ends were cut back, 3 bases at V and 4 bases at J, with 13 bases in the middle. The CDR3 bases are TGTGCCAGCTCACCGAGCTCAACAACTTACAATGAGCAGTTCTTC. The encoded protein is CASSPSSTTYNEQFF. Full variable domain (missing parts from reference TRBV18 and TRBJ2-1): NAGVMQNPRHLVRRRGQEARLRCSPMKGHSHVYWYRQLPEEGLKFMVYLQKENIIDESGMPKERFSAEFPKEGPSILRIQQVVRGDSAAYFCASSPSSTTYNEQFFGPGTRLTVL.

The chain links TRBV5-1 to TRBJ2-7; D is perhaps TRBD2 (6 bases). Germline values: CDR1 SGHRS, CDR2 YFSETQ. The CDR3 consists of 14 residues. The V gene lost 3 bases and the J gene lost 2 bases, with 12 bases spanning the gap. In nucleotides, the CDR3 is TGCGCCAGCAGCTGGGCGGAGGGGACCTACGAGCAGTACTTC. It yields the protein CASSWAEGTYEQYF.

The chain employs TRBV10-2 and TRBJ1-6; D is undetermined. This CDR3 has 13 residues. Germline CDR1 and CDR2: WSHSY and SAAADI. V lost 6 bases and J lost 1, with 4 bases in between. The CDR3 nucleotides are TGCGCCAGCAGGGGTTCCTATAATTCACCCCTCCACTTT. Protein sequence: CASRGSYNSPLHF.

This chain uses TRBV6-6 with TRBJ1-2, with a tentative D call TRBD1 (6 bases). The CDR3 contains 12 residues. The V and J ends lost 10 bases and 3 bases respectively, with 12 bases between them. Germline V gene data show CDR1 as MNHNY and CDR2 as SVGAGI (reference sequence). The CDR3, as DNA: TGTGCCACCGCGGCAGGGGACTATGGCTACACCTTC. Protein sequence: CATAAGDYGYTF.

This clone was found a few times. The rearrangement links TRBV5-6 to TRBJ2-5; TRBD1 is a possible D gene (5 bases). Germline CDR1 is SGHDT and CDR2 is YYEEEE. Trimming removed 3 bases at V and 4 bases at J, with 19 bases between. This CDR3 has 16 amino acids. This chain's CDR3 is CASSSTRWTTVETQYF. The CDR3 DNA reads TGTGCCAGCAGCTCAACCCGGTGGACAACCGTAGAGACCCAGTACTTC.

The rearrangement joins TRBV9 to TRBJ2-7; no clear D gene. CDR1 and CDR2 from the germline V gene are SGDLS and YYNGEE. Trimming stripped 0 bases from V and 6 bases from J, with 13 bases between. The CDR3 spans 14 residues. The CDR3 DNA reads as TGTGCCAGCAGCGTAGCCCCCCAAGGGCTCGAGCAGTACTTC. The encoded protein is CASSVAPQGLEQYF.

The CDR3 reads CASSFWGQGAVSPLHF. CDR3 in DNA: TGTGCCAGCAGTTTCTGGGGACAGGGGGCGGTTTCACCCCTCCACTTT. This chain joins TRBV27 and TRBJ1-6, with 12 bases that match TRBD1. Unmatched junction bases numbered 6, after V lost 3 bases and J lost 9 bases. This CDR3 is built from 16 residues. Germline V CDR1 and CDR2: MNHEY, SMNVEV (reference sequence).

The V call is TRBV6-6, the J call TRBJ2-1, with TRBD1 matching over 9 bases. Germline CDR1 is MNHNY and CDR2 is SVGAGI (reference sequence). V was clipped by 5 bases and J by 9 bases; unmatched bases: 11. The CDR3 consists of 15 residues. CDR3 in amino acids: CASSPTGTGIGEQFF. In nucleotides, the CDR3 is TGTGCCAGCAGTCCAACCGGGACAGGGATAGGTGAGCAGTTCTTC.

This clone was recorded only once. V and J are TRBV4-2 and TRBJ2-3; 9 bases line up with TRBD2. The V segment lost 4 bases and the J segment 2 bases; nucleotides outside the gene matches: 10. CDR3 length: 17 amino acids. The germline CDR1 and CDR2 sequences are LGHNA and YNFKEQ. CDR3 sequence: CASSPQGSGGFTDTQYF. The CDR3 coding sequence is TGTGCCAGCAGCCCCCAAGGTAGCGGGGGTTTCACAGATACGCAGTATTTT.

This rearrangement joins TRBV29-1 to TRBJ2-2; D gene uncertain. V gave up 5 bases and J gave up 3 bases, with 7 bases separating them. The CDR3 is made up of 12 amino acids. The germline V gene encodes CDR1 SQVTM and CDR2 ANQGSEA. CDR3 residues: CSVYLYTGELFF. The CDR3 DNA follows: TGCAGCGTTTACCTTTACACCGGGGAGCTGTTTTTT.

The chain couples TRBV4-1 to TRBJ2-3, with 12 positions matching TRBD2. The CDR3 sequence is 16 residues long. V was clipped by 3 bases and J by 4 bases; unmatched bases: 5. Germline lookup yields CDR1 MGHRA and CDR2 YSYEKL. This chain's CDR3 is CASSQMTSGGSDTQYF. The CDR3 DNA reads TGCGCCAGCAGCCAGATGACTAGCGGGGGATCAGATACGCAGTATTTT.

By share, this clone counts as large. The CDR3 nucleotides read TGTGCCATCAGTGAAACAGGGGGCAGGGAGCCCCAGCATTTT. Translation: CAISETGGREPQHF. The rearrangement links TRBV10-3 to TRBJ1-5, with TRBD1 identical over 9 bases. The germline gives CDR1 ENHRY, CDR2 SYGVKD. The V gene end was trimmed by 3 bases and the J gene end by 8 bases; junction bases not matched to a gene: 5. The CDR3 length is 14 residues.

The chain combines TRBV9 with TRBJ2-3, with 12 bases fitting TRBD2. This CDR3 contains 15 residues. V lost 5 bases to trimming and J lost 2 bases; unmatched junction nucleotides: 3. Germline values: CDR1 SGDLS, CDR2 YYNGEE. The CDR3 DNA is TGTGCCAGCAGTCGGACTAGCGGGAACACAGATACGCAGTATTTT. Its protein product is CASSRTSGNTDTQYF.

V is TRBV2 and J is TRBJ2-3; D unresolved. Germline V CDR1 and CDR2: SNHLY, FYNNEI. Trimming cost V 0 bases and J 1 base, with 5 bases left between them. The CDR3 has 14 amino acids. Here the CDR3 DNA reads TGTGCCAGCAGTGAAGCAACGGGCACAGATACGCAGTATTTT. Protein product: CASSEATGTDTQYF.